A single T cell receptor (beta chain) is shown here with its context. This specimen belongs to a study of blood T cell repertoires in COVID-19. For the study at large: From T cells, B-cell-depleted T cells, or PBMCs came the material, which was cDNA or gDNA.

CDR1 and CDR2 from the germline V gene are SGHNT and YYREEE (reference sequence). CDR3 length: 14 amino acids. The J segment lost 3 bases and the V segment lost 0 bases, leaving 2 bases of the junction unmatched. Sequencing was performed with immunoSEQ multiplex PCR; in TCRdb, only in-frame clones are kept and a portion is missing. The sample yields over 200,000 clones, over 80% seen once. The sequence came from a woman in her seventies with active or convalescent COVID-19. The sample consisted of peripheral blood. The chain couples TRBV5-4 to TRBJ1-2, with 7 nucleotides matching TRBD1. CDR3 nucleotides: TGTGCCAGCAGCTTGGAACAGGGGTACTATGGCTACACCTTC. It encodes CASSLEQGYYGYTF.